A single sample is the source of the 24 T cell receptor beta chains below, sequenced in a study of cytomegalovirus exposure and HLA in healthy donors. This PCR relied on a set of 60 Vbeta primers and 13 Jbeta primers. Measured with immunoSEQ multiplex PCR; TCRdb has only the in-frame clones, and not every one. Of fewer than 250,000 clones in the sample, 76% were seen once. The sample comprised PBMCs. These receptors were collected from a man younger than 35 in good health and CMV-seronegative.

This clone was detected only once. The rearrangement uses TRBV5-5 and TRBJ1-3; D ambiguous. Germline V gene sequence: CDR1 SGHKS, CDR2 YYEKEE (reference sequence). This CDR3 has 17 residues. The V end lost 2 bases, the J end lost 0 bases, and 15 bases lay between the germline ends. CDR3 DNA sequence: TGTGCCAGCAGCTTACAGCAATATCAAAGCTCTGGAAACACCATATATTTT. This gives the protein CASSLQQYQSSGNTIYF.

V and J are TRBV5-1 and TRBJ2-7, with 11 bases matching TRBD1. Germline V gene lookup returns CDR1 SGHRS and CDR2 YFSETQ. Unmatched junction bases numbered 6, after V lost 0 bases and J lost 7 bases. The CDR3 length is 15 residues. CDR3 protein: CASSLAGTGGGEQYF. The CDR3 DNA sequence: TGCGCCAGCAGCTTGGCCGGGACAGGGGGTGGTGAGCAGTACTTC.

This clone was seen only a few times. CDR3 in DNA: TGCGCCAGCAGCGCCGGCACAGGGGGAAACACCATATATTTT. Amino acids: CASSAGTGGNTIYF. The rearrangement joins TRBV5-1 to TRBJ1-3; TRBD1 is a possible D gene (6 bases). The CDR3 consists of 14 residues. Germline CDR1 is SGHRS and CDR2 is YFSETQ. Trimming left V 4 bases short and J 4 bases short, with 12 bases between.

The chain links TRBV2 to TRBJ1-1, with 9 bases that match TRBD1. This CDR3 region has 14 residues. CDR1 and CDR2 from the germline V gene are SNHLY and FYNNEI. V gave up 6 bases and J gave up 3 bases; unmatched junction bases: 5. CDR3 protein: CASRVGQGHTEAFF. The CDR3 DNA reads as TGTGCCAGCAGGGTTGGACAGGGGCACACTGAAGCTTTCTTT.

The chain has TRBV7-9 and TRBJ1-2, with a possible D match to TRBD1 (5 bases). The CDR3 is 13 amino acids. Germline V lookup: CDR1 SEHNR, CDR2 FQNEAQ (reference sequence). V was shortened by 5 bases and J by 1 base, with 8 bases between the two germline ends. For the CDR3, the DNA is TGTGCCAGCAGCGGAGACAGTAACTATGGCTACACCTTC. This sequence encodes CASSGDSNYGYTF. The whole variable domain, remainder taken from reference TRBV7-9 and TRBJ1-2, is DTGVSQNPRHKITKRGQNVTFRCDPISEHNRLYWYRQTLGQGPEFLTYFQNEAQLEKSRLLSDRFSAERPKGSFSTLEIQRTEQGDSAMYLCASSGDSNYGYTFGSGTRLTVV.

The CDR3 nucleotides read TGTGCCTGGAAACCGACTAGCGGGAGGGCCCGGTGGGAGACCCAGTACTTC. It codes for CAWKPTSGRARWETQYF. V usage is TRBV30 and J usage is TRBJ2-5; 14 bases are a match to TRBD2. After removal of 4 bases from V and 5 bases from J, the junction contained 12 bases not matched to a gene. Germline loops: CDR1 GTSNPN, CDR2 SVGIG (reference sequence). This CDR3 is built from 17 residues.

The CDR3 loop reads CASSFPGQQETQYF. The CDR3 DNA reads TGTGCCAGCAGCTTTCCGGGACAGCAAGAGACCCAGTACTTC. This chain uses TRBV5-4 with TRBJ2-5; 7 bases line up with TRBD1. Germline trimming cut 2 bases from V and 2 bases from J; bases unmatched to any gene: 3. Germline CDR1 reads SGHNT; CDR2 reads YYREEE (reference sequence). The CDR3 spans 14 residues.

This clone showed up just a few times. The CDR3 sequence is CAIRDRSHYEQYF. The CDR3 nucleotides are TGTGCCATCAGGGACAGGTCCCACTACGAGCAGTACTTC. The chain has TRBV10-3 and TRBJ2-7; 7 bases match TRBD1. V lost 6 bases and J lost 3; bases outside the gene matches: 5. Germline values: CDR1 ENHRY, CDR2 SYGVKD. The CDR3 runs to 13 residues.

This clone was counted a few times. The CDR3 DNA sequence: TGTGCCAGCAGCAAAGTAATGGAGATACTCAGCTCCTACGAGCAGTACTTC. Protein product: CASSKVMEILSSYEQYF. This chain joins TRBV21-1 and TRBJ2-7; TRBD2, the table's D call, was not compared with the DNA. TRBV21-1 is classified as a pseudogene. This CDR3 spans 17 amino acids.

The chain uses TRBV7-6 and TRBJ1-5, with 10 nucleotides matching TRBD1. Trimming cost V 6 bases and J 2 bases; bases outside gene matches: 10. There are 17 residues in the CDR3. CDR1 SGHVS and CDR2 FNYEAQ come from the germline V gene. CDR3: CASSSGTGERGNQPQHF. CDR3 DNA sequence: TGTGCCAGCAGTTCCGGGACAGGGGAAAGGGGCAATCAGCCCCAGCATTTT. Filled out from reference TRBV7-6 and TRBJ1-5, the complete variable domain reads GAGVSQSPRYKVTKRGQDVALRCDPISGHVSLYWYRQALGQGPEFLTYFNYEAQQDKSGLPNDRFSAERPEGSISTLTIQRTEQRDSAMYRCASSSGTGERGNQPQHFGDGTRLSIL.

The CDR3 bases are TGCGCCAGCAGCGCCTGGACAGGGCCTACCTACGAGCAGTACTTC. Encoded protein: CASSAWTGPTYEQYF. J is TRBJ2-7 and V is TRBV5-1; the match to TRBD1 covers 8 bases. The CDR3 contains 15 residues. The junction had 8 bases not matched to a gene; V was cut back by 4 bases and J by 2 bases. Looked up from germline, CDR1 is SGHRS and CDR2 is YFSETQ.

J is TRBJ2-3 and V is TRBV11-2; TRBD1 matches at 7 bases. The CDR3 sequence is 15 residues long. Trimming removed 10 bases from V and 1 base from J; junction bases left unmatched: 11. CDR1 is SGHAT and CDR2 is FQNNGV in the germline V gene. The CDR3 sequence: CATTKIGQGTDTQYF. CDR3 DNA sequence: TGTGCCACCACGAAAATAGGACAGGGCACAGATACGCAGTATTTT.

The chain recombines TRBV13 with TRBJ2-1; tentatively, D is TRBD2 (6 bases). This CDR3 is 15 amino acids long. Trimming took 3 bases from V and 8 from J, leaving 17 bases between them. CDR1 is PRHDT and CDR2 is FYEKMQ in the germline V gene (reference sequence). CDR3 amino acids: CASSLGGASRDEQFF. In DNA form, the CDR3 reads TGTGCCAGCAGCTTGGGCGGGGCCTCGCGGGATGAGCAGTTCTTC.

This chain uses TRBV28 with TRBJ2-7, with a possible D match to TRBD1 (7 bases). The CDR3 is 14 amino acids. Trimming removed 7 bases from V and 4 bases from J, with 17 bases in between. Germline assignment: CDR1 MDHEN and CDR2 SYDVKM. The CDR3 loop is CASTLARGAYEQYF. CDR3 sequence (DNA): TGTGCCAGCACCCTAGCCAGGGGGGCTTACGAGCAGTACTTC.

This clone was seen a single time. The CDR3 DNA is TGCGCCAGCGGGACAGGGACTATGAACACTGAAGCTTTCTTT. It codes for CASGTGTMNTEAFF. The chain employs TRBV5-1 and TRBJ1-1, with TRBD1 matching 9 bases. Germline loops: CDR1 SGHRS, CDR2 YFSETQ. This CDR3 is built from 14 residues. The V and J ends lost 7 bases and 0 bases, in that order; junction bases with no gene match: 4.

The chain combines TRBV2 with TRBJ2-7; 12 bases map to TRBD2. Germline assignment: CDR1 SNHLY and CDR2 FYNNEI. With V trimmed by 5 bases and J by 3 bases, 8 bases remained unmatched. The length of the CDR3 is 16 residues. The CDR3 protein is CASSFGLAGWGYEQYF. The CDR3 bases are TGTGCCAGCAGTTTTGGACTAGCGGGATGGGGCTACGAGCAGTACTTC.

The chain combines TRBV5-1 with TRBJ1-1; 8 bases are shared with TRBD1. Germline V gene lookup returns CDR1 SGHRS and CDR2 YFSETQ. Unmatched junction bases numbered 10, after V lost 4 bases and J lost 11 bases. The CDR3 totals 13 residues. CDR3 region: CASSEGSRTGAFF. The CDR3 coding sequence is TGCGCCAGCAGCGAGGGTAGCCGGACAGGGGCTTTCTTT.

This clone was found a few times. V is TRBV14 and J is TRBJ2-2, with 9 bases matching TRBD2. Looked up from germline, CDR1 is SGHDN and CDR2 is FVKESK. This CDR3 is 17 amino acids long. The V and J ends lost 0 bases and 6 bases, in that order; junction bases with no gene match: 8. CDR3 in amino acids: CASSQDPPSGRPGELFF. The CDR3 DNA reads TGTGCCAGCAGCCAAGATCCCCCCAGCGGGAGGCCCGGGGAGCTGTTTTTT.

The J gene is TRBJ1-2, the V gene TRBV15; TRBD1 aligns across 7 bases. Trimming at V came to 0 bases and at J to 1 base, leaving 8 bases not matched to a gene. The germline V gene has CDR1 LNHNV and CDR2 YYDKDF (reference sequence). CDR3 length: 17 amino acids. The CDR3 nucleotides are TGTGCCACCAGCAGAGATCGGTCGAGACAGGGTAACTATGGCTACACCTTC. It encodes CATSRDRSRQGNYGYTF. Filled out from reference TRBV15 and TRBJ1-2, the complete variable domain reads DAMVIQNPRYQVTQFGKPVTLSCSQTLNHNVMYWYQQKSSQAPKLLFHYYDKDFNNEADTPDNFQSRRPNTSFCFLDIRSPGLGDTAMYLCATSRDRSRQGNYGYTFGSGTRLTVV.

The genes are TRBV7-9 and TRBJ2-7; no firm D call. Germline V CDR1 and CDR2: SEHNR, FQNEAQ (reference sequence). Trimming cost V 5 bases and J 0 bases, with 17 bases left between them. The CDR3 loop spans 16 amino acids. The CDR3: CASSRTSWYSSYEQYF. The CDR3 nucleotides read TGTGCCAGCAGCCGTACCTCATGGTACAGCTCCTACGAGCAGTACTTC.

The J gene is TRBJ2-1, the V gene TRBV7-6; 8 nucleotides agree with TRBD2. The CDR3 runs 15 residues. The ends lost 1 base at V and 6 bases at J; junction bases unmatched: 5. Germline V gene data show CDR1 as SGHVS and CDR2 as FNYEAQ. This chain's CDR3 is CASSLGAGTSNEQFF. The CDR3 DNA sequence: TGTGCCAGCAGCTTAGGAGCCGGGACTAGCAATGAGCAGTTCTTC. The full variable domain, its missing parts supplied by reference TRBV7-6 and TRBJ2-1, is GAGVSQSPRYKVTKRGQDVALRCDPISGHVSLYWYRQALGQGPEFLTYFNYEAQQDKSGLPNDRFSAERPEGSISTLTIQRTEQRDSAMYRCASSLGAGTSNEQFFGPGTRLTVL.

The chain uses TRBV30 and TRBJ2-2; D uncertain. V was trimmed by 5 bases and J by 0 bases, leaving 13 bases between them. The CDR3 totals 15 residues. The germline V gene has CDR1 GTSNPN and CDR2 SVGIG (reference sequence). For the CDR3, the DNA is TGTGCCTGGTTGGAGAGTAGTCCGAACACCGGGGAGCTGTTTTTT. Protein sequence: CAWLESSPNTGELFF.

The chain joins TRBV5-1 to TRBJ2-3; 8 bases fit TRBD1. V lost 4 bases to trimming and J lost 0 bases; unmatched junction nucleotides: 4. Germline values: CDR1 SGHRS, CDR2 YFSETQ. CDR3 size: 15 residues. CDR3 amino acids: CASSTGTGSTDTQYF. Written as DNA, the CDR3 is TGCGCCAGCAGCACCGGGACAGGTAGCACAGATACGCAGTATTTT.

This clone was found once. The rearrangement links TRBV28 to TRBJ2-3; D not certain. Germline V gene lookup returns CDR1 MDHEN and CDR2 SYDVKM. The CDR3 contains 17 residues. Trimming cost V 5 bases and J 3 bases, with 21 bases left between them. CDR3 nucleotide sequence: TGTGCCAGCAGTGGAATCCTGGGCAGCCCGACAACAGATACGCAGTATTTT. As protein: CASSGILGSPTTDTQYF.